The 10 T cell receptor beta chains below come from one sample, sequenced in a study of shared clonotypes between healthy human individuals. Profiled with immunoSEQ multiplex PCR; TCRdb holds only in-frame clones, not every one. The data hold over a million clones, with around 78% observed a single time. The sample consisted of memory CD4+ T cells from PBMCs. Subset reported: CD45RA-negative fraction. All receptors come from a man aged 18 to 30 in good health. Some clones in this sample may be carry-over from other donors' samples.

V and J are TRBV7-9 and TRBJ2-4, with D possibly matching TRBD1 (6 bases). CDR1 and CDR2 from the germline V gene are SEHNR and FQNEAQ (reference sequence). Trimming pared 5 bases from V and 12 bases from J, leaving 17 bases between. The CDR3 loop spans 13 amino acids. The CDR3: CASSPDRPTDQYF. For the CDR3, the DNA is TGTGCCAGCAGCCCCGACAGGCCGACCGATCAGTACTTC.

A few counts support this clone. The chain couples TRBV2 to TRBJ1-1; TRBD1 might be the D (5 bases). CDR3 length: 12 amino acids. Germline V gene sequence: CDR1 SNHLY, CDR2 FYNNEI. V lost 1 base to trimming and J lost 8 bases, with 8 bases between them. The CDR3 reads CASSEDRPEAFF. The CDR3 nucleotides are TGTGCCAGCAGTGAAGACAGGCCGGAAGCTTTCTTT.

The chain combines TRBV5-1 with TRBJ2-3, with no clear D. V lost 0 bases, J lost 0 bases, and 14 bases lay in between. The germline CDR1 and CDR2 sequences are SGHRS and YFSETQ. The CDR3 is 17 residues long. CDR3 sequence: CASSLGTNRRSTDTQYF. Here the CDR3 DNA reads TGCGCCAGCAGCTTGGGTACAAACAGACGGAGCACAGATACGCAGTATTTT. The variable domain in full, completed from reference TRBV5-1 and TRBJ2-3, reads KAGVTQTPRYLIKTRGQQVTLSCSPISGHRSVSWYQQTPGQGLQFLFEYFSETQRNKGNFPGRFSGRQFSNSRSEMNVSTLELGDSALYLCASSLGTNRRSTDTQYFGPGTRLTVL.

The rearrangement links TRBV5-1 to TRBJ2-2, with 13 bases that match TRBD2. The V gene's germline CDR1 is SGHRS and CDR2 YFSETQ. The V gene end was trimmed by 4 bases and the J gene end by 6 bases; junction bases not matched to a gene: 6. CDR3 length equals 16 residues. The chain's CDR3 is CASSTGLAGAPGELFF. In nucleotides, the CDR3 is TGCGCCAGCAGCACCGGACTAGCGGGAGCCCCCGGGGAGCTGTTTTTT.

V is TRBV11-2 and J is TRBJ1-2; perhaps TRBD1 as D (5 bases). The germline V and J ends were trimmed by 6 bases and 13 bases, with 15 bases remaining between them. The CDR3 consists of 11 residues. Germline V lookup: CDR1 SGHAT, CDR2 FQNNGV. In nucleotides, the CDR3 is TGTGCCAGCAGTGGGGGAGCCCCGGGCACCTTC. This sequence encodes CASSGGAPGTF.

This clone was recorded a few times. The chain joins TRBV25-1 to TRBJ2-1, with 8 bases aligning to TRBD1. With V trimmed by 6 bases and J by 5 bases, 9 bases remained unmatched. The CDR3 length is 15 residues. From germline, CDR1 is MGHDK and CDR2 SYGVNS. The CDR3 region has the DNA TGTGCCAGCAGCCTTCCGGGACAGGACCACAATGAGCAGTTCTTC. It encodes CASSLPGQDHNEQFF.

The chain has TRBV6-6 and TRBJ1-5, with D maybe TRBD1 (5 bases). Trimming shortened V by 6 bases and J by 2 bases, and 14 bases separated the two germline ends. The CDR3 extends over 15 amino acids. Germline lookup yields CDR1 MNHNY and CDR2 SVGAGI (reference sequence). The CDR3 DNA follows: TGTGCCAGCAGGAGGGGTTTTGAAGGCAATCAGCCCCAGCATTTT. Amino acids: CASRRGFEGNQPQHF.

Turning to this clone: The junction and the germline gene differ at one end; a read error may be behind it. The chain links TRBV19 to TRBJ2-7; unclear D gene. The germline gives CDR1 LNHDA, CDR2 SQIVND (reference sequence). The length of the CDR3 is 13 residues. CDR3 sequence (DNA): TGTGCCAGTAGACGATCGAAATCCTCCGAGCAGTACTTC. Amino acid sequence: CASRRSKSSEQYF.

In this sample, this clone turned up once. The rearrangement links TRBV2 to TRBJ2-1; the match to TRBD2 covers 10 bases. This CDR3 has 16 residues. CDR1 SNHLY and CDR2 FYNNEI come from the germline V gene. Trimming at V came to 3 bases and at J to 7 bases, leaving 9 bases not matched to a gene. The CDR3 nucleotides read TGTGCCAGCAGTGAGTTTAGGCTAGCGGGAGTAAATGAGCAGTTCTTC. As protein: CASSEFRLAGVNEQFF.

V usage is TRBV19 and J usage is TRBJ1-5; maybe TRBD1 (5 bases). The V gene's germline CDR1 is LNHDA and CDR2 SQIVND (reference sequence). The CDR3 has 13 amino acids. With 5 bases removed from V and 2 bases from J, the gap between germline ends came to 7 bases. CDR3 residues: CASSGDGNQPQHF. DNA for the CDR3: TGTGCCAGTAGTGGGGACGGCAATCAGCCCCAGCATTTT.